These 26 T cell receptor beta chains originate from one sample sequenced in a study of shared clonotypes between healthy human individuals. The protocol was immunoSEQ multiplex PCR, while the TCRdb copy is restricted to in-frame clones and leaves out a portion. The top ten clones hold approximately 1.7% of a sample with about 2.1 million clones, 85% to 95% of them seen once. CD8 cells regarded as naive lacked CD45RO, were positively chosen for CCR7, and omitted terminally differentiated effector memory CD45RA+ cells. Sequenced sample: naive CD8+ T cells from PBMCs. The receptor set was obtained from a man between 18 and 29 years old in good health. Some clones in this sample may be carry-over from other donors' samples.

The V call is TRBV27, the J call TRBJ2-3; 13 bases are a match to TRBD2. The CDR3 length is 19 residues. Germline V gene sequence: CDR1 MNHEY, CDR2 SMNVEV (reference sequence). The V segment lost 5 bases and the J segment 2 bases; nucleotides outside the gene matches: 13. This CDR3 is CASSAGLAGSARDTDTQYF. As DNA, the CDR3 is TGTGCCAGCAGTGCGGGACTAGCGGGAAGTGCCCGCGACACAGATACGCAGTATTTT.

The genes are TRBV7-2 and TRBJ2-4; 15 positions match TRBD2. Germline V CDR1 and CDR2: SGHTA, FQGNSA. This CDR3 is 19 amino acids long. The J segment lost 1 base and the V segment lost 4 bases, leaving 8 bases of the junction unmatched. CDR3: CASSSSGLAGGAAKNIQYF. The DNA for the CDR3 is TGTGCCAGCAGCTCGTCGGGACTAGCGGGAGGTGCGGCCAAAAACATTCAGTACTTC. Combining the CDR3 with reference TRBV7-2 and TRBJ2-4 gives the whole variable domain GAGVSQSPSNKVTEKGKDVELRCDPISGHTALYWYRQSLGQGLEFLIYFQGNSAPDKSGLPSDRFSAERTGGSVSTLTIQRTQQEDSAVYLCASSSSGLAGGAAKNIQYFGAGTRLSVL.

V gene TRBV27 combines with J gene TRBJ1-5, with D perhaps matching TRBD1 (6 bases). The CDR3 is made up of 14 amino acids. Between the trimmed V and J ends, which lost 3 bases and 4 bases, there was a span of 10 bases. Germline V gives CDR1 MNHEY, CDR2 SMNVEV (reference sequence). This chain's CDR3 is CASSLTGPNQPQHF. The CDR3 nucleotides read TGTGCCAGCAGTTTGACAGGACCTAATCAGCCCCAGCATTTT.

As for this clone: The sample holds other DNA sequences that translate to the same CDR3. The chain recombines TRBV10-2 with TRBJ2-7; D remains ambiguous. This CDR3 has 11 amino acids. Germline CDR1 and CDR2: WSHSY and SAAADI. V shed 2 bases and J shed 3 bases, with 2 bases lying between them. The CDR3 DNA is TGCGCCAGCAGTGAGGGCTACGAGCAGTACTTC. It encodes CASSEGYEQYF.

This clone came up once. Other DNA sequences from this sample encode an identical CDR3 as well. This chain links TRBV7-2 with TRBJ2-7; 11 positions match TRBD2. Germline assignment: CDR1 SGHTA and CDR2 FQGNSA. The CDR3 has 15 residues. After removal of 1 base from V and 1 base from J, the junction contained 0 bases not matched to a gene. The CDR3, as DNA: TGTGCCAGCAGCTTAGTAGCGGGGGGGTCCTACGAGCAGTACTTC. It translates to CASSLVAGGSYEQYF.

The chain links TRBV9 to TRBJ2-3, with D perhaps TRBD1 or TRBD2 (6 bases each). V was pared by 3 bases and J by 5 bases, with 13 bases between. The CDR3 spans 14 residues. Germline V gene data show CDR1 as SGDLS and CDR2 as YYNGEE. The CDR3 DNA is TGTGCCAGCAGCGAAAAAGGAGGGGGAGATACGCAGTATTTT. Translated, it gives CASSEKGGGDTQYF.

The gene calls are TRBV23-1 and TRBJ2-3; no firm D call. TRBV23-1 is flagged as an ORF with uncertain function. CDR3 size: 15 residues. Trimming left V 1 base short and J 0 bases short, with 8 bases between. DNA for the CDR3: TGCGCCAGCAGTCAATTAGACACAAGCACAGATACGCAGTATTTT. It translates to CASSQLDTSTDTQYF.

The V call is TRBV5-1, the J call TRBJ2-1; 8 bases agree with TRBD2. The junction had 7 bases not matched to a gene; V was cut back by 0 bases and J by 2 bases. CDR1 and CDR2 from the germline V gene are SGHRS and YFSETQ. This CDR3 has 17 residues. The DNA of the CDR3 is TGCGCCAGCAGCTTGGAAGGAGCGGGGGCCCCCTACAATGAGCAGTTCTTC. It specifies CASSLEGAGAPYNEQFF.

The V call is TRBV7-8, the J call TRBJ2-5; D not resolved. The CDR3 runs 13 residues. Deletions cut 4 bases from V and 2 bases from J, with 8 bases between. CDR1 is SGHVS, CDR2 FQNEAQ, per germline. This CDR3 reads CASSYDGQETQYF. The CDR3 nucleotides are TGTGCCAGCAGCTATGACGGTCAAGAGACCCAGTACTTC.

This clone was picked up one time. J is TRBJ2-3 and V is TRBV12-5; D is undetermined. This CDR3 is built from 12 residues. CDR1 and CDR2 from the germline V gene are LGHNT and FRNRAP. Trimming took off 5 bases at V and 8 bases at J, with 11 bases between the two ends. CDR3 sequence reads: CASGQASGTQYF. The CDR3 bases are TGTGCTAGTGGTCAGGCTTCGGGTACGCAGTATTTT.

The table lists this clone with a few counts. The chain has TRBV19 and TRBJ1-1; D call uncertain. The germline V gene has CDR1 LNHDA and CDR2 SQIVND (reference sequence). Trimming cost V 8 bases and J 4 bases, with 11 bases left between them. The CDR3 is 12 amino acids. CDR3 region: CASRDSSTEAFF. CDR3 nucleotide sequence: TGTGCCAGTCGCGACTCGAGCACTGAAGCTTTCTTT.

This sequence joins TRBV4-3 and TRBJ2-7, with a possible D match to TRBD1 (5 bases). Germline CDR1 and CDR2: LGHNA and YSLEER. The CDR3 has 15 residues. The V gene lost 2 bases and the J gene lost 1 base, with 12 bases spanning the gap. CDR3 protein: CASSQNQGTSYEQYF. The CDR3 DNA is TGCGCCAGCAGCCAAAACCAGGGAACATCCTACGAGCAGTACTTC.

The CDR3 spells CASTSWGNWRGYYEQYF. Written as DNA, the CDR3 is TGTGCCAGCACCTCCTGGGGGAACTGGCGGGGATACTACGAGCAGTACTTC. The chain employs TRBV28 and TRBJ2-7; D perhaps matches TRBD2 (6 bases). The CDR3 spans 17 residues. V was clipped by 7 bases and J by 3 bases, with 25 bases between them. In germline, CDR1 is MDHEN, CDR2 SYDVKM.

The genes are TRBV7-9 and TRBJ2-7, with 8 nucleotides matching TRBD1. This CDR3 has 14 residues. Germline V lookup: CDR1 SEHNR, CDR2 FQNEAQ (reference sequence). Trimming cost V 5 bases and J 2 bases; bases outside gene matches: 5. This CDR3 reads CASSLDRAPYEQYF. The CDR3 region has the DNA TGTGCCAGCAGCCTGGACAGGGCCCCCTACGAGCAGTACTTC.

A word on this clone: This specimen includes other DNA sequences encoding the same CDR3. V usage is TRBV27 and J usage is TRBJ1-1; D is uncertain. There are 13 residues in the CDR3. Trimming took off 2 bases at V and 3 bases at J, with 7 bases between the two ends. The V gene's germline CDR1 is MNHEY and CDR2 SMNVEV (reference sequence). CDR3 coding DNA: TGTGCCAGCAGTTTAGGCCGATACACTGAAGCTTTCTTT. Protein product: CASSLGRYTEAFF.

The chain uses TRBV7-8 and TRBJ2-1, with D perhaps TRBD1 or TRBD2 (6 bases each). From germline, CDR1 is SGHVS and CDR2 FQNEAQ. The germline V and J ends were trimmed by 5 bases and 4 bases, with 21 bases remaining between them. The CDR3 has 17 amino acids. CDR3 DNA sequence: TGTGCCAGCAGCCCGCACGTGGGGAGGACAGCTTACAATGAGCAGTTCTTC. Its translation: CASSPHVGRTAYNEQFF.

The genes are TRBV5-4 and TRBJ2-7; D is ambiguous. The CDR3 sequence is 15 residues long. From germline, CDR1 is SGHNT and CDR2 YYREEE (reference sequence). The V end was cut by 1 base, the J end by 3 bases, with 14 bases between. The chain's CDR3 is CASSLWTEASYEQYF. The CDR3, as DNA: TGTGCCAGCAGCTTGTGGACGGAAGCCAGCTACGAGCAGTACTTC.

The CDR3 bases are TGTGCCAGCTCACCACGGCACCGACCTGTCCAAGAGACCCAGTACTTC. It is translated as CASSPRHRPVQETQYF. The gene calls are TRBV18 and TRBJ2-5; D gene uncertain. V was cut by 1 base and J by 1 base, with 13 bases left in between. The CDR3 is made up of 16 amino acids. Germline CDR1 reads KGHSH; CDR2 reads LQKENI.

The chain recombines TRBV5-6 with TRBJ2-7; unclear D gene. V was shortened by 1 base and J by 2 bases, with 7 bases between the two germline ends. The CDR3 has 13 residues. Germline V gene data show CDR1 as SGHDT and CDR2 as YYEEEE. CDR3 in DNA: TGTGCCAGCAGCTTGTCATCCACCTACGAGCAGTACTTC. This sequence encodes CASSLSSTYEQYF.

The CDR3 DNA reads TGTGCCAGCAGTGCAACCGGGACAGGGGGCGCAGGGCAGCCCCAGCATTTT. This codes for CASSATGTGGAGQPQHF. The chain combines TRBV27 with TRBJ1-5; 12 nucleotides line up with TRBD1. The germline V gene encodes CDR1 MNHEY and CDR2 SMNVEV (reference sequence). V dropped 5 bases and J dropped 7; count of bases not matched to a gene: 12. The CDR3 is 17 residues long.

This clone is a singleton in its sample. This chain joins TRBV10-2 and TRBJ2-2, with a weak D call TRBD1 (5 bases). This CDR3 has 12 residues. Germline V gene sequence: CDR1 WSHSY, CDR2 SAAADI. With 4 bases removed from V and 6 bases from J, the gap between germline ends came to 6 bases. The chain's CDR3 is CASSGRAGELFF. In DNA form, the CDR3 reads TGCGCCAGCAGTGGCAGGGCCGGGGAGCTGTTTTTT.

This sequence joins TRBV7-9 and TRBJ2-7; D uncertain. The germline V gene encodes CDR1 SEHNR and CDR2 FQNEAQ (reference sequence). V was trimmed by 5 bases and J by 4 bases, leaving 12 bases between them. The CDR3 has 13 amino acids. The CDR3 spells CASSLAPRYEQYF. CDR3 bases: TGTGCCAGCAGCCTGGCCCCTAGGTACGAGCAGTACTTC.

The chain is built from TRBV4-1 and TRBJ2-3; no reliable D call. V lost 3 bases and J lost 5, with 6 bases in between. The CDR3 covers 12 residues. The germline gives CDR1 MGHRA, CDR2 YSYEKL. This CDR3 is CASSQQEDTQYF. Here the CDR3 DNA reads TGCGCCAGCAGCCAGCAAGAAGATACGCAGTATTTT.

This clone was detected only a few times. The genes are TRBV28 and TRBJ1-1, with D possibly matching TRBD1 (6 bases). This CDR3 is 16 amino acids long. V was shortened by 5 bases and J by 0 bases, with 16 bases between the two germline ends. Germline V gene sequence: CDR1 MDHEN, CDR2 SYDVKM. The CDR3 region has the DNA TGTGCCAGCAGTCCGAGGACAGTTCACCTGAACACTGAAGCTTTCTTT. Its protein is CASSPRTVHLNTEAFF. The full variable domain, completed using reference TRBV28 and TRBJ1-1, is DVKVTQSSRYLVKRTGEKVFLECVQDMDHENMFWYRQDPGLGLRLIYFSYDVKMKEKGDIPEGYSVSREKKERFSLILESASTNQTSMYLCASSPRTVHLNTEAFFGQGTRLTVV.

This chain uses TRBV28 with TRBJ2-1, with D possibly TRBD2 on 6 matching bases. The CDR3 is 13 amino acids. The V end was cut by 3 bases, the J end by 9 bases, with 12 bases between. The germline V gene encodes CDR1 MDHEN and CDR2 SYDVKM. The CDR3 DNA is TGTGCCAGCAGTTTGCGACTAGTCGGTGAGCAGTTCTTC. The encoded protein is CASSLRLVGEQFF.

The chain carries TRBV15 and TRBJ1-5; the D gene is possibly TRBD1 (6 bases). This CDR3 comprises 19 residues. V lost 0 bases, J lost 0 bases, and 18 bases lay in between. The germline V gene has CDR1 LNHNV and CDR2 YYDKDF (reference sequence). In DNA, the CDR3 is TGTGCCACCAGCAGAGATGGGCCGAAACAGGGATATAGCAATCAGCCCCAGCATTTT. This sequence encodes CATSRDGPKQGYSNQPQHF. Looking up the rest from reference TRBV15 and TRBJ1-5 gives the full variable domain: DAMVIQNPRYQVTQFGKPVTLSCSQTLNHNVMYWYQQKSSQAPKLLFHYYDKDFNNEADTPDNFQSRRPNTSFCFLDIRSPGLGDTAMYLCATSRDGPKQGYSNQPQHFGDGTRLSIL.